Below, 5 T cell receptor beta chains from the same sample are listed, as sequenced in a study of OX40 agonist ivuxolimab in advanced cancers. Produced via immunoSEQ multiplex PCR; TCRdb's table is partial and in-frame only. The sample has over 65,000 clones; roughly 86% are singletons. This sample comprised CD4+ or CD8+ T cells sorted from blood, obtained in a trial of the OX40 agonist ivuxolimab. Receptors originate from an adult with an advanced solid tumor such as melanoma, head and neck, liver or kidney cancer.

The chain uses TRBV2 and TRBJ2-7; D is perhaps TRBD1 (6 bases). Germline V gives CDR1 SNHLY, CDR2 FYNNEI. Trimming pared 8 bases from V and 4 bases from J, leaving 15 bases between. The CDR3 covers 13 residues. The CDR3 coding sequence is TGTGCCAGCGGGATCGGGACACGTTACGAGCAGTACTTC. It codes for CASGIGTRYEQYF.

In this sample, this clone turned up once. The CDR3 sequence: CASSLGMGSRETQYF. CDR3 in DNA: TGTGCCAGCAGCTTAGGTATGGGAAGCAGAGAGACCCAGTACTTC. The chain employs TRBV7-2 and TRBJ2-5; D is undetermined. The CDR3 consists of 15 residues. Deletions cut 1 base from V and 4 bases from J, with 13 bases between. Looked up from germline, CDR1 is SGHTA and CDR2 is FQGNSA. Variable domain in full (rest from reference TRBV7-2 and TRBJ2-5): GAGVSQSPSNKVTEKGKDVELRCDPISGHTALYWYRQSLGQGLEFLIYFQGNSAPDKSGLPSDRFSAERTGGSVSTLTIQRTQQEDSAVYLCASSLGMGSRETQYFGPGTRLLVL.

The chain combines TRBV30 with TRBJ1-3; no clear D. The V gene lost 8 bases and the J gene lost 2 bases, with 16 bases spanning the gap. Per the germline V gene, CDR1 is GTSNPN and CDR2 is SVGIG (reference sequence). This CDR3 contains 14 residues. CDR3 bases: TGTGCCCGCGGGCCCTTGGGCCCTGGAAACACCATATATTTT. Protein sequence: CARGPLGPGNTIYF.

This clone has just one count. The chain is built from TRBV7-2 and TRBJ2-1; D unclear. CDR1 is SGHTA and CDR2 is FQGNSA in the germline V gene. The V end was cut by 5 bases, the J end by 6 bases, with 14 bases between. The CDR3 length is 14 residues. CDR3 sequence: CASSLTPLGNEQFF. The CDR3 DNA reads as TGTGCCAGCAGCCTAACCCCCCTCGGCAATGAGCAGTTCTTC.

The chain couples TRBV19 to TRBJ2-2; D might be TRBD1 (8 bases). CDR3 length equals 17 residues. V lost 5 bases and J lost 5, with 21 bases in between. Per the germline V gene, CDR1 is LNHDA and CDR2 is SQIVND (reference sequence). The CDR3 loop reads CASSSQYRGRGTGELFF. DNA of the CDR3: TGTGCCAGTAGTTCACAGTACAGGGGGAGGGGTACCGGGGAGCTGTTTTTT.